These 15 T cell receptor beta chains were sequenced from one sample in a study of OX40 agonist ivuxolimab in advanced cancers. The library was produced with the immunoSEQ multiplex PCR assay. Imported from immuneACCESS, the table was reduced by TCRdb to in-frame sequences with V and J called. These copies leave out some clones; in studies compared against another copy, an unresolved V gene accounts for under half, and the cause of the remainder is not known. The sample table records about 7,300 clones; around 85% of these occur just once. 73% of the sample is in the top ten clones. The sample was CD4+ or CD8+ T cells sorted from blood, taken in a trial of the OX40 agonist ivuxolimab. Receptors originate from an adult with an advanced solid tumor such as melanoma, head and neck, liver or kidney cancer.

J is TRBJ2-7 and V is TRBV11-2, with D unresolved. V lost 4 bases, J lost 4 bases, and 2 bases lay in between. This CDR3 region has 10 residues. In germline, CDR1 is SGHAT, CDR2 FQNNGV. This CDR3 reads CASSSYEQYF. The CDR3 region has the DNA TGTGCCAGCAGCTCTTACGAGCAGTACTTC.

The rearrangement joins TRBV13 to TRBJ1-4; 9 bases line up with TRBD1. The germline V gene encodes CDR1 PRHDT and CDR2 FYEKMQ (reference sequence). J gave up 5 bases and V 1 base, and 11 bases lay outside the gene matches. The CDR3 has 18 amino acids. The CDR3 coding sequence is TGTGCCAGCAGCTTAGCTCCGGGACAGGGTTTGGAAAATGAAAAACTGTTTTTT. Its protein is CASSLAPGQGLENEKLFF. The whole variable domain, filled in from reference TRBV13 and TRBJ1-4, reads AAGVIQSPRHLIKEKRETATLKCYPIPRHDTVYWYQQGPGQDPQFLISFYEKMQSDKGSIPDRFSAQQFSDYHSELNMSSLELGDSALYFCASSLAPGQGLENEKLFFGSGTQLSVL.

This chain connects TRBV5-1 to TRBJ2-1; the D gene is possibly TRBD2 (5 bases). CDR3 size: 15 residues. CDR1 is SGHRS and CDR2 is YFSETQ in the germline V gene. The V gene lost 0 bases and the J gene lost 1 base, with 8 bases spanning the gap. CDR3 sequence reads: CASSLAVASYNEQFF. DNA of the CDR3: TGCGCCAGCAGCTTGGCAGTAGCGTCCTACAATGAGCAGTTCTTC.

As regards this clone: Within the sample, other DNA sequences also encode this same CDR3. The chain recombines TRBV30 with TRBJ2-7, with TRBD1 identical over 10 bases. The trim removed 3 bases at V and 2 bases at J, leaving 4 bases unmatched. The CDR3 is 14 amino acids. CDR1 and CDR2 from the germline V gene are GTSNPN and SVGIG (reference sequence). CDR3 protein: CAWSQGQGAYEQYF. CDR3 DNA: TGTGCCTGGAGCCAAGGACAGGGGGCCTACGAGCAGTACTTC.

V gene TRBV4-2 combines with J gene TRBJ2-2, with D unclear. Germline V gene sequence: CDR1 LGHNA, CDR2 YNFKEQ. The germline V and J ends were trimmed by 5 bases and 3 bases, with 10 bases remaining between them. The CDR3 contains 14 residues. CDR3: CASSRPGYTGELFF. The CDR3 DNA sequence: TGTGCCAGCAGCAGGCCCGGGTACACCGGGGAGCTGTTTTTT.

This clone was observed once. The rearrangement links TRBV2 to TRBJ2-5; D gene ambiguous. Trimming removed 2 bases at V and 0 bases at J, with 7 bases between. The CDR3 consists of 14 residues. Germline loops: CDR1 SNHLY, CDR2 FYNNEI. CDR3 amino acids: CASSELQDQETQYF. The DNA of the CDR3 is TGTGCCAGCAGTGAACTACAAGACCAAGAGACCCAGTACTTC.

J is TRBJ1-1 and V is TRBV6-5; tentative D call: TRBD1 (6 bases). CDR3 size: 15 residues. The V gene's germline CDR1 is MNHEY and CDR2 SVGAGI. Between the trimmed V and J ends, which lost 0 bases and 4 bases, there was a span of 12 bases. Here the CDR3 reads CASSYSRGGGTEAFF. The CDR3 nucleotides are TGTGCCAGCAGTTACTCCCGGGGAGGGGGCACTGAAGCTTTCTTT.

A few counts support this clone. The chain recombines TRBV19 with TRBJ1-6, with TRBD1 as a possible D gene (5 bases). Trimming stripped 4 bases from V and 9 bases from J, with 10 bases between. Germline CDR1 LNHDA, CDR2 SQIVND (reference sequence). The CDR3 has 13 amino acids. CDR3 in amino acids: CASSSQGASPLHF. As DNA, the CDR3 is TGTGCCAGTAGTAGTCAGGGTGCTTCACCCCTCCACTTT.

The rearrangement links TRBV10-3 to TRBJ2-1; possible D gene TRBD1, 5 bases. The CDR3 consists of 13 residues. The germline V gene encodes CDR1 ENHRY and CDR2 SYGVKD. V was cut by 4 bases and J by 5 bases, with 9 bases left in between. CDR3 protein: CAISAARDNEQFF. In DNA form, the CDR3 reads TGTGCCATCAGTGCGGCCAGGGACAATGAGCAGTTCTTC.

The genes are TRBV28 and TRBJ2-7; D remains ambiguous. Trimming removed 2 bases at V and 3 bases at J, with 11 bases between. The CDR3 runs to 14 residues. From germline, CDR1 is MDHEN and CDR2 SYDVKM. This CDR3 reads CASSLDDGIYEQYF. In DNA, the CDR3 is TGTGCCAGCAGTTTAGACGATGGGATCTACGAGCAGTACTTC.

This chain joins TRBV11-2 and TRBJ1-2; D might be TRBD1 (5 bases). CDR1 SGHAT and CDR2 FQNNGV come from the germline V gene. This CDR3 region has 18 residues. V lost 3 bases and J lost 3, with 23 bases in between. CDR3 region: CASSFSNRDVRPDYGYTF. In nucleotides, the CDR3 is TGTGCCAGCAGCTTCTCCAACCGGGACGTACGTCCGGACTATGGCTACACCTTC. Drawing the rest from reference TRBV11-2 and TRBJ1-2, the complete variable domain is EAGVAQSPRYKIIEKRQSVAFWCNPISGHATLYWYQQILGQGPKLLIQFQNNGVVDDSQLPKDRFSAERLKGVDSTLKIQPAKLEDSAVYLCASSFSNRDVRPDYGYTFGSGTRLTVV.

In this sample, this clone turned up once. The rearrangement joins TRBV10-3 to TRBJ2-5; D is undetermined. The CDR3 contains 13 residues. Germline V gene lookup returns CDR1 ENHRY and CDR2 SYGVKD. Trimming removed 1 base from V and 3 bases from J, with 6 bases in between. Here the CDR3 DNA reads TGTGCCATCAGTGAGTTTCAGAAAGAGACCCAGTACTTC. It yields the protein CAISEFQKETQYF.

The chain uses TRBV2 and TRBJ2-2, with D perhaps TRBD2 (5 bases). V lost 6 bases and J 1 base, leaving 12 bases between the germline ends. The CDR3 has 15 amino acids. Germline CDR1 reads SNHLY; CDR2 reads FYNNEI. The CDR3 region has the DNA TGTGCCAGCAGAGGGTCCGGGGTGAACACCGGGGAGCTGTTTTTT. Translated: CASRGSGVNTGELFF.

This clone was seen just once. The CDR3 reads CASSLGYGNEQFF. CDR3 bases: TGTGCCAGCAGCTTAGGATACGGGAATGAGCAGTTCTTC. The chain employs TRBV7-9 and TRBJ2-1; D remains ambiguous. Germline CDR1 SEHNR, CDR2 FQNEAQ (reference sequence). The length of the CDR3 is 13 residues. The V end was cut by 1 base, the J end by 7 bases, with 8 bases between.

V gene TRBV5-1 combines with J gene TRBJ2-7; 9 bases are shared with TRBD1. J lost 3 bases, V lost 6 bases, and 7 bases had no gene match. The CDR3 loop spans 14 amino acids. Germline V gene sequence: CDR1 SGHRS, CDR2 YFSETQ. The CDR3 spells CASNPATGGYEQYF. In DNA, the CDR3 is TGCGCCAGCAACCCTGCGACAGGGGGCTACGAGCAGTACTTC.